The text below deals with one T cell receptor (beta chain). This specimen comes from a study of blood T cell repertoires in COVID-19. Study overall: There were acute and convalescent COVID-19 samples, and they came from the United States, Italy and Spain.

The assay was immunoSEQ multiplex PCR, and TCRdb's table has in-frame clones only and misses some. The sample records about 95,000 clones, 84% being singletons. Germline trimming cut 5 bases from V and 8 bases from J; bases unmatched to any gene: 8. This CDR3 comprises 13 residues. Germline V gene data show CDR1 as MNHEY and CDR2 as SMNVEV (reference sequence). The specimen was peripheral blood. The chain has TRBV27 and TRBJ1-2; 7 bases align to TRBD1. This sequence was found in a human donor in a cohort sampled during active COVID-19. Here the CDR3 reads CASSRATGRGYTF. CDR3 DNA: TGTGCCAGCAGTAGAGCGACAGGGCGAGGCTACACCTTC.